Listed below are T cell receptor beta chains from one sample, sequenced in a study of blood T cells in healthy people across ages. MiXCR, applied by TCRdb to the 5' RACE reads, yields one record per CDR3 protein. Of approximately 1.5 million distinct CDR3 sequences listed, about 42% were seen once; the top ten hold 4%. The sample taken for sequencing was blood. The source of these receptors is a young woman in good health. Both conserved end residues are part of each CDR3. Each record gives: clone size, V gene, D gene, J gene, CDR3 protein, CDR3 DNA. The D gene is left open where the match is weak. Some rows have no size entry. The others give once, few or many, or a class for an expanded clone.

clone_size: .; v_call: TRBV21-1; d_call: .; j_call: TRBJ2-7; cdr3_aa: CASSSSGGKYNEQYF; cdr3_nt: TGTGCCAGCAGCAGTAGCGGGGGAAAATACAATGAGCAGTACTTC
clone_size: .; v_call: TRBV20-1; d_call: TRBD2; j_call: TRBJ2-1; cdr3_aa: CSASPSGGLFQGEFF; cdr3_nt: TGCAGTGCTAGCCCTAGCGGGGGTCTTTTTCAAGGGGAGTTCTTC
clone_size: few; v_call: TRBV7-2; d_call: TRBD1; j_call: TRBJ2-1; cdr3_aa: CASSTDRASYNEQFF; cdr3_nt: TGTGCCAGCAGTACGGACAGGGCTTCCTACAATGAGCAGTTCTTC
clone_size: .; v_call: TRBV20-1; d_call: .; j_call: TRBJ2-1; cdr3_aa: CSASMAAYEQFF; cdr3_nt: TGCAGTGCTAGTATGGCAGCCTACGAGCAGTTCTTC
clone_size: .; v_call: TRBV7-2; d_call: TRBD1; j_call: TRBJ1-2; cdr3_aa: CVSSSSLDRGILGYTF; cdr3_nt: TGTGTCAGCAGCTCCTCATTGGACAGGGGTATTCTTGGCTACACCTTC
clone_size: .; v_call: TRBV7-2; d_call: .; j_call: TRBJ2-7; cdr3_aa: CASSHGWGSYEQYF; cdr3_nt: TGTGCCAGCAGCCACGGATGGGGTTCCTACGAGCAGTACTTC
clone_size: .; v_call: TRBV4-2; d_call: .; j_call: TRBJ1-1; cdr3_aa: CASSQDTRGDTEAFF; cdr3_nt: TGTGCCAGCAGCCAAGATACCAGGGGTGACACTGAAGCTTTCTTT
clone_size: .; v_call: TRBV10-3; d_call: .; j_call: TRBJ1-5; cdr3_aa: CATSESRGSSNQPQHF; cdr3_nt: TGTGCCACCAGTGAGTCGAGAGGATCTAGCAATCAGCCCCAGCATTTT
clone_size: .; v_call: TRBV29-1; d_call: .; j_call: TRBJ2-2; cdr3_aa: CSVDRSNTGELFF; cdr3_nt: TGCAGCGTCGACAGGTCGAACACCGGGGAGCTGTTTTTT
clone_size: .; v_call: TRBV6-6; d_call: TRBD2; j_call: TRBJ2-7; cdr3_aa: CASSYLTSGVDEQYF; cdr3_nt: TGTGCCAGCAGTTACTTAACTAGCGGGGTCGACGAGCAGTACTTC
clone_size: .; v_call: TRBV20-1; d_call: TRBD1; j_call: TRBJ1-2; cdr3_aa: CSARPRDRGSSNYGYTF; cdr3_nt: TGCAGTGCTAGGCCTCGGGACAGGGGGTCTTCGAACTATGGCTACACCTTC
clone_size: .; v_call: TRBV10-3; d_call: .; j_call: TRBJ2-7; cdr3_aa: CAISESVSSYNEQYF; cdr3_nt: TGTGCCATCAGTGAGAGCGTGAGCTCCTACAATGAGCAGTACTTC
clone_size: .; v_call: TRBV5-1; d_call: .; j_call: TRBJ2-2; cdr3_aa: CASTRDEGSTGELFF; cdr3_nt: TGCGCCAGCACCCGGGACGAGGGATCCACCGGGGAGCTGTTTTTT
clone_size: few; v_call: TRBV6-2/TRBV6-3; d_call: TRBD2; j_call: TRBJ2-1; cdr3_aa: CASSYSWREASYNEQFF; cdr3_nt: TGTGCCAGCAGTTACTCGTGGCGGGAGGCCTCCTACAATGAGCAGTTCTTC
clone_size: .; v_call: TRBV29-1; d_call: .; j_call: TRBJ2-1; cdr3_aa: CSVGGRLISSYNEQFF; cdr3_nt: TGCAGCGTCGGGGGCAGGCTGATCAGCTCCTACAATGAGCAGTTCTTC
clone_size: .; v_call: TRBV7-9; d_call: .; j_call: TRBJ2-1; cdr3_aa: CASSLDVHNNEQFF; cdr3_nt: TGTGCCAGCAGCTTAGATGTACACAACAATGAGCAGTTCTTC
clone_size: few; v_call: TRBV5-1; d_call: TRBD1; j_call: TRBJ1-4; cdr3_aa: CASSPDRLEEKLFF; cdr3_nt: TGCGCCAGCAGCCCGGACAGGTTAGAAGAAAAACTGTTTTTT
clone_size: .; v_call: TRBV20-1; d_call: TRBD1; j_call: TRBJ2-2; cdr3_aa: CSARDRGHTGELFF; cdr3_nt: TGCAGTGCTCGGGACAGGGGACACACCGGGGAGCTGTTTTTT
clone_size: .; v_call: TRBV6-2/TRBV6-3; d_call: .; j_call: TRBJ1-6; cdr3_aa: CASRPHGRGSSPLHF; cdr3_nt: TGTGCCAGCAGGCCCCACGGACGAGGAAGTTCACCCCTCCACTTT
clone_size: .; v_call: TRBV6-6; d_call: .; j_call: TRBJ1-5; cdr3_aa: CASTRKDQPQHF; cdr3_nt: TGTGCCAGCACCCGGAAGGATCAGCCCCAGCATTTT
clone_size: .; v_call: TRBV12-5; d_call: TRBD1; j_call: TRBJ2-1; cdr3_aa: CASGRPGTGAWNEQFF; cdr3_nt: TGTGCTAGTGGTCGGCCAGGGACAGGGGCATGGAATGAGCAGTTCTTC
clone_size: .; v_call: TRBV7-2; d_call: .; j_call: TRBJ1-5; cdr3_aa: CASSLEARQPQHF; cdr3_nt: TGTGCCAGCAGCTTAGAGGCGCGGCAGCCCCAGCATTTT
clone_size: .; v_call: TRBV2; d_call: .; j_call: TRBJ1-2; cdr3_aa: CASSAGTHYGYTF; cdr3_nt: TGTGCCAGCAGTGCCGGGACACACTATGGCTACACCTTC
clone_size: few; v_call: TRBV7-2; d_call: .; j_call: TRBJ2-7; cdr3_aa: CASSPLGALSSYEQYF; cdr3_nt: TGTGCCAGCAGCCCGTTGGGGGCTCTAAGCTCCTACGAGCAGTACTTC
clone_size: few; v_call: TRBV20-1; d_call: .; j_call: TRBJ2-3; cdr3_aa: CSDSTTDTQYF; cdr3_nt: TGCAGTGATTCGACCACAGATACGCAGTATTTT
clone_size: .; v_call: TRBV3-1; d_call: TRBD2; j_call: TRBJ2-3; cdr3_aa: CASSQVGGRGTDTQYF; cdr3_nt: TGTGCCAGCAGCCAAGTGGGCGGGAGAGGAACAGATACGCAGTATTTT
clone_size: .; v_call: TRBV20-1; d_call: .; j_call: TRBJ2-1; cdr3_aa: CSPAQKSSYNEQFF; cdr3_nt: TGCAGTCCCGCTCAAAAGAGCTCCTACAATGAGCAGTTCTTC
clone_size: .; v_call: TRBV14; d_call: .; j_call: TRBJ2-1; cdr3_aa: CASSQSGRGANEQFF; cdr3_nt: TGTGCCAGCAGCCAATCGGGGAGAGGGGCCAATGAGCAGTTCTTC
clone_size: .; v_call: TRBV20-1; d_call: .; j_call: TRBJ1-2; cdr3_aa: CSPPAGRKGYTF; cdr3_nt: TGCAGTCCCCCGGCGGGGCGTAAGGGCTACACCTTC
clone_size: .; v_call: TRBV10-3; d_call: .; j_call: TRBJ2-1; cdr3_aa: CAIGGSSYNKQFF; cdr3_nt: TGTGCCATCGGGGGGAGCTCCTACAATAAGCAGTTCTTC
clone_size: .; v_call: TRBV20-1; d_call: .; j_call: TRBJ2-2; cdr3_aa: CSARDPLRTGELFF; cdr3_nt: TGCAGTGCTAGAGATCCCCTACGCACCGGGGAGCTGTTTTTT
clone_size: .; v_call: TRBV4-2; d_call: .; j_call: TRBJ2-7; cdr3_aa: CASSQEGGRYEQYF; cdr3_nt: TGTGCCAGCAGCCAAGAAGGCGGGCGGTACGAGCAGTACTTC